A single sample gave rise to the 10 T cell receptor beta chains below, sequenced in a study of CD8+ T cells in alopecia areata. RNA was extracted and reverse transcribed into cDNA as the sequencing template. Assay used: immunoSEQ multiplex PCR; TCRdb lists only in-frame clones, some missing. The table lists about 120,000 clones, about half of them singletons. Documented treatment: oral pan-JAK inhibitor, 5-10 mg twice daily. Specimen: CD4+ T cells sorted from blood, collected at week 4, from a patient treated with tofacitinib. The origin of the receptors is a human donor with alopecia areata.

The gene calls are TRBV30 and TRBJ1-2; D unclear. Germline V gene data show CDR1 as GTSNPN and CDR2 as SVGIG (reference sequence). This CDR3 is built from 14 residues. V dropped 3 bases and J dropped 8 bases, with 19 bases sitting between them. CDR3 in amino acids: CAWRTMVLRRGYTF. CDR3 bases: TGTGCCTGGAGAACGATGGTTCTACGAAGAGGCTACACCTTC.

The rearrangement links TRBV15 to TRBJ2-1; D unclear. The germline V gene encodes CDR1 LNHNV and CDR2 YYDKDF (reference sequence). This CDR3 is 15 amino acids long. V dropped 1 base and J dropped 7 bases, with 14 bases sitting between them. CDR3 bases: TGTGCCACCAGCAGAGGGACCACCCCAGTGAATGAGCAGTTCTTC. It specifies CATSRGTTPVNEQFF.

The chain has TRBV29-1 and TRBJ2-7; maybe TRBD2 (6 bases). This CDR3 spans 17 amino acids. The germline V and J ends were trimmed by 0 bases and 0 bases, with 18 bases remaining between them. The germline CDR1 and CDR2 sequences are SQVTM and ANQGSEA. The CDR3 DNA reads TGCAGCGTTGAAGATATCGGCGGGGCGATCAACTCCTACGAGCAGTACTTC. Protein: CSVEDIGGAINSYEQYF.

The V and J genes are TRBV9 and TRBJ1-1; 10 positions match TRBD1. The CDR3 length is 15 residues. Trimming cost V 3 bases and J 5 bases; bases outside gene matches: 7. Germline V gene lookup returns CDR1 SGDLS and CDR2 YYNGEE. The CDR3 loop reads CASSEGGQGRTEAFF. CDR3 sequence (DNA): TGTGCCAGCAGCGAGGGGGGACAGGGGAGGACTGAAGCTTTCTTT.

Regarding this clone: At one of its ends the junction is not consistent with the germline gene, which may arise from a read error. The V gene is TRBV7-7, the J gene TRBJ2-4; D is undetermined. Looked up from germline, CDR1 is SSHAT and CDR2 is FNYEAQ (reference sequence). The CDR3 runs 13 residues. The CDR3 DNA reads TGTGCTAGCAGCTTAGACCTACCTAACATTCAGTACTTC. Protein: CASSLDLPNIQYF.

The chain has TRBV30 and TRBJ2-2; maybe TRBD1 (5 bases). The CDR3 has 13 amino acids. V was cut by 2 bases and J by 5 bases, with 9 bases left in between. The germline V gene encodes CDR1 GTSNPN and CDR2 SVGIG (reference sequence). The CDR3: CAWSIQGTGELFF. CDR3 bases: TGTGCCTGGAGTATTCAGGGTACCGGGGAGCTGTTTTTT. The full variable domain, with the rest looked up from reference TRBV30 and TRBJ2-2, is SQTIHQWPATLVQPVGSPLSLECTVEGTSNPNLYWYRQAAGRGLQLLFYSVGIGQISSEVPQNLSASRPQDRQFILSSKKLLLSDSGFYLCAWSIQGTGELFFGEGSRLTVL.

This clone was found a few times. The V call is TRBV14, the J call TRBJ2-1, with TRBD2 as a possible D gene (6 bases). The CDR3 sequence is 16 residues long. The V and J ends lost 1 base and 0 bases respectively, with 10 bases between them. Germline V CDR1 and CDR2: SGHDN, FVKESK. As DNA, the CDR3 is TGTGCCAGCAGCCAAGTTGCGGGACGCTCCTACAATGAGCAGTTCTTC. This codes for CASSQVAGRSYNEQFF.

This clone occurred once. The genes are TRBV4-1 and TRBJ1-5; TRBD1 is a possible D gene (5 bases). The V and J ends lost 4 bases and 1 base respectively, with 14 bases between them. The CDR3 contains 16 residues. The germline V gene has CDR1 MGHRA and CDR2 YSYEKL. This chain's CDR3 is CASSLHTGASNQPQHF. CDR3 DNA sequence: TGCGCCAGCAGCCTCCATACTGGGGCAAGCAATCAGCCCCAGCATTTT.

This clone was detected only a few times. The chain employs TRBV29-1 and TRBJ1-2; no definite D call. Trimming shortened V by 3 bases and J by 2 bases, and 10 bases separated the two germline ends. Germline assignment: CDR1 SQVTM and CDR2 ANQGSEA. The CDR3 has 13 residues. DNA for the CDR3: TGCAGCGTTGACGGACGGAGAAACTATGGCTACACCTTC. Translation: CSVDGRRNYGYTF.

This chain uses TRBV29-1 with TRBJ2-4; D might be TRBD1 or TRBD2, each matching 7 bases. With 7 bases removed from V and 0 bases from J, the gap between germline ends came to 28 bases. Germline V gene sequence: CDR1 SQVTM, CDR2 ANQGSEA. This CDR3 comprises 19 residues. CDR3 sequence reads: CSAPQGGGELVIAKNIQYF. In DNA form, the CDR3 reads TGCAGCGCACCTCAGGGGGGGGGCGAATTGGTTATAGCCAAAAACATTCAGTACTTC. Full variable domain (missing parts from reference TRBV29-1 and TRBJ2-4): SAVISQKPSRDICQRGTSLTIQCQVDSQVTMMFWYRQQPGQSLTLIATANQGSEATYESGFVIDKFPISRPNLTFSTLTVSNMSPEDSSIYLCSAPQGGGELVIAKNIQYFGAGTRLSVL.